The TCR beta chain under discussion was sequenced for a study of OX40 agonist ivuxolimab in advanced cancers. Broadly, across the study: Ivuxolimab, which targeted the costimulatory receptor OX40 (CD134), was an agonistic, fully human IgG2 monoclonal antibody. Intravenous ivuxolimab was administered to patients every 2 weeks at six dose levels: 0.01, 0.1, 0.3, 1.5, 3 and 10 mg/kg. Of the approximately 54 dose-escalation patients, hepatocellular carcinoma was present in around 20, melanoma in approximately 15, renal cell carcinoma in 9 and head and neck cancer in 9. In the dose-escalation cohort, more than 75% of patients were male, and the mean age was approximately 60 years, with a range of roughly 23 to 85. Patients were allowed to have had prior anti-PD-1, anti-PD-L1 or anti-CTLA-4 therapy, and 40% of the dose-escalation patients had been treated with checkpoint inhibitors. Partial responses were achieved by three dose-escalation patients, of whom one had hepatocellular carcinoma and two had cutaneous melanoma. Peripheral TCRbeta sequencing was intended to test whether TCR sequence diversity was altered and clonal T-cell expansion was caused by ivuxolimab. The paper describes the monotherapy dose-escalation part (N ≈ 49 patients) of the phase I trial of ivuxolimab. The research as a whole found: In the 0.1-3.0 mg/kg groups, partial responders were among the patients with the lowest normalized peripheral clonal expansion, particularly in CD8+ T cells. After ivuxolimab, CD8+ T cells had more expanded clones than CD4+ T cells on average. Low levels of normalized T-cell clonal expansion were also seen in some nonresponding patients. The antigen specificity of the clonally expanded peripheral T cells was not determined. At doses of 0.1 to 3.0 mg/kg, clonal expansion of both CD4+ and CD8+ blood T cells was observed from baseline to week 6.

The trial excluded patients who had a history of autoimmune disease or were on systemic immunosuppression. Peripheral blood for TCR sequencing was collected from all dose cohorts at baseline, on cycle 4 day 1, and on cycle 7 day 1. Samples came from an open-label, multicenter, first-in-human phase I dose-escalation trial of ivuxolimab. The trial enrolled adults with locally advanced or metastatic head and neck squamous cell, hepatocellular, melanoma or renal cell carcinoma. Before TCR sequencing, CD4+ and CD8+ T cells were separately sorted from peripheral blood. For sequencing of the TCRbeta CDR3 region, genomic DNA was extracted from the sorted cells. The immunoSEQ Assay was used for sequencing of TCRbeta CDR3 regions. Sourced from immuneACCESS, this table was stored by TCRdb with only in-frame sequences that have V and J called. A share of the clones is absent; for the studies checked, an unresolved V gene accounts for under half, and the remainder has no known explanation. In this sample the table shows some 82,000 clones, over 85% of which occur a single time. The ten largest make up approximately 11% of the sample.

A remark on this clone: Its antigen is not yet known. Base qualities were left out, and no much larger clone turns up one base away.

From cysteine to phenylalanine, the CDR3 is 15 amino acids long. Only CDR3 DNA remains: 45 bases, in frame from the first base. Trimming removed 0 bases from V and 3 bases from J, leaving 12 bases between the germline ends. CDR1 and CDR2, per the germline V gene, are SGHRS and YFSETQ. This TCR was recovered from an adult with an advanced solid tumor such as melanoma, head and neck, liver or kidney cancer. The receptor chain draws on TRBV5-1 and TRBJ2-5; D gene: possibly TRBD1, on 6 matching bases. The specimen was CD4+ or CD8+ T cells sorted from blood, collected in a trial of the OX40 agonist ivuxolimab. The DNA sequence reads TGCGCCAGCAGCTTGGATTGGCAGGGGAAAGAGACCCAGTACTTC. The translation is CASSLDWQGKETQYF.